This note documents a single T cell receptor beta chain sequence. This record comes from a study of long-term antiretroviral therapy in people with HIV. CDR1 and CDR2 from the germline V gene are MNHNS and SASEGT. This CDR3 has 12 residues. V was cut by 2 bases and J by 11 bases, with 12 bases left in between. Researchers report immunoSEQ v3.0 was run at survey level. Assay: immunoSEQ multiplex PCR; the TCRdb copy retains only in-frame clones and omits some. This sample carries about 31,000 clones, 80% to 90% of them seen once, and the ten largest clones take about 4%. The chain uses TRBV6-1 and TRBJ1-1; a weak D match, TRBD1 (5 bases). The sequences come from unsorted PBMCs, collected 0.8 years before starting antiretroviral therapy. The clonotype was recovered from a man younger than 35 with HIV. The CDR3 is CASSEIEGVAFF. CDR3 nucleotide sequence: TGTGCCAGCAGTGAAATTGAAGGGGTCGCTTTCTTT.